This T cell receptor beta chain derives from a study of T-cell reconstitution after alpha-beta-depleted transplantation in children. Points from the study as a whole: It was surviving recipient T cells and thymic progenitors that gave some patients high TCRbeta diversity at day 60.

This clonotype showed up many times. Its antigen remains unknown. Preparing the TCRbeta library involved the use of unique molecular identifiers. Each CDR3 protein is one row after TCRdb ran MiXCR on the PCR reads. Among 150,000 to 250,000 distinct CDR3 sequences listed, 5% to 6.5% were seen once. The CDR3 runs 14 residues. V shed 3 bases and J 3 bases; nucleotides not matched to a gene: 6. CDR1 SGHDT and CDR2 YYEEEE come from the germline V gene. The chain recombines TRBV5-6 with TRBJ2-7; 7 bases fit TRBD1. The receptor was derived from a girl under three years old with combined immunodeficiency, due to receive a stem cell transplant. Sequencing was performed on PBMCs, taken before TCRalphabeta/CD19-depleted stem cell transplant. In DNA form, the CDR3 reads TGTGCCAGCAGCTCCCCGGGACAGAGCTACGAGCAGTACTTC. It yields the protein CASSSPGQSYEQYF.